The sequence of this T cell receptor (beta chain) was determined in a study of T cells expressing NK-cell markers. Study summary: The TCR beta repertoires originated in sorted CD3+CD56+NKG2C+, CD3+CD56+NKG2C- and CD3+CD56-NKG2C+ T cells. The eight sequenced donors comprised seven who were HCMV-seropositive and one who was seronegative. Overall study findings and caveats: Whether expanded NKG2C+ T cell clones recognized HCMV stayed uncertain.

For this clonotype: What it binds is not known.

The length of the CDR3 is 15 residues. Germline V gene sequence: CDR1 SQVTM, CDR2 ANQGSEA. TCRdb re-called the 5' RACE reads and shows each CDR3 protein once, DNA omitted. The ten top clones account for about 4%, within a sample of about 260,000 distinct CDR3 sequences. Sequenced material: blood T cells: a sorted CD56 or NKG2C T cell subset, CD4+ or CD8+ T cells, or bulk PBMC T cells (not recorded which). This receptor was taken from a woman between 18 and 70 years old in good health. The chain carries TRBV29-1 and TRBJ2-4; the TCRdb D gene call, TRBD1, has no DNA to confirm it. The CDR3 protein is CSADPGSGGKNIQYF.